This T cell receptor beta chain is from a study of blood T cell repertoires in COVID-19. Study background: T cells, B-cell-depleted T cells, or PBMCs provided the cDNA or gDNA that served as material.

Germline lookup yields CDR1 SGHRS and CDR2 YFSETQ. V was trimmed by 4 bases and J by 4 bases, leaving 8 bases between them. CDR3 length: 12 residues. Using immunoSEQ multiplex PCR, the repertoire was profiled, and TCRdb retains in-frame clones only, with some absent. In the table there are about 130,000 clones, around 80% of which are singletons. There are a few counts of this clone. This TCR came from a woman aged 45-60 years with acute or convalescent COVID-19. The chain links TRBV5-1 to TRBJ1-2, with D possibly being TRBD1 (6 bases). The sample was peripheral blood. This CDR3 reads CASSVDSYGYTF. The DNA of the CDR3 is TGCGCCAGCAGCGTGGACAGCTATGGCTACACCTTC.